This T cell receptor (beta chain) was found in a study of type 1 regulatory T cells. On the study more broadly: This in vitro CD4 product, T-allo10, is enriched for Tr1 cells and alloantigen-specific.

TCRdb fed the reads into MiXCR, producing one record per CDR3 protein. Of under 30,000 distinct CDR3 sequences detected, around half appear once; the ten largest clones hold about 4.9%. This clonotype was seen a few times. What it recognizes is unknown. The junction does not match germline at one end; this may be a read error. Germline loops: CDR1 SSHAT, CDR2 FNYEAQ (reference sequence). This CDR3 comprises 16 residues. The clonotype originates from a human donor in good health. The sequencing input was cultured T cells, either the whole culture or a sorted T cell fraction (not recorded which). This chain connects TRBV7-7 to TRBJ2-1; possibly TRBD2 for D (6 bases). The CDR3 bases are TGTGCTAGCAGCTTAGATGGCGGGGCAACCTACAATGAGCAGTTCTTC. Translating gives CASSLDGGATYNEQFF.